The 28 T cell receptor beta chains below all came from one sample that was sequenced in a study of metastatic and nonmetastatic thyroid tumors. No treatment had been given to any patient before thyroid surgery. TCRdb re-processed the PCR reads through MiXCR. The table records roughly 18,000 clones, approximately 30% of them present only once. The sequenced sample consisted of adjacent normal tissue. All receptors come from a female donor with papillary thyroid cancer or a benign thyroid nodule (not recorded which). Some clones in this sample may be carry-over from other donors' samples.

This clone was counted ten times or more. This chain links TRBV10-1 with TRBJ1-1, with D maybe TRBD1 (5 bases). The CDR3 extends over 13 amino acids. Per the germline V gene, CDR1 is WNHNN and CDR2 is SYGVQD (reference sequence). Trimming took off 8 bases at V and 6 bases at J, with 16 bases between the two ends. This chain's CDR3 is CASRAFLGAEAFF. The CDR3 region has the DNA TGCGCCAGCCGGGCCTTTTTGGGGGCTGAAGCTTTCTTT.

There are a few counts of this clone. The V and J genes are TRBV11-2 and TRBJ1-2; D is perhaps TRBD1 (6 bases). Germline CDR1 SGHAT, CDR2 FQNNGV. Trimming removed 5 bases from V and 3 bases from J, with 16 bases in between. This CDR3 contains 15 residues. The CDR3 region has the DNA TGTGCCAGCAGCCCCCAGGCAGGGGCAGACTATGGCTACACCTTC. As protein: CASSPQAGADYGYTF.

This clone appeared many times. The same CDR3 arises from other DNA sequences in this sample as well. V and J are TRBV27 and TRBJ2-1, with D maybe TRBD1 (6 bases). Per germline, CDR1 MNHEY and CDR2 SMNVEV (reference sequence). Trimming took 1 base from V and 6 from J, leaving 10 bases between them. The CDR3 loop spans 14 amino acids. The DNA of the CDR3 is TGTGCCAGCAGTTTATTGGACAGTGCCAATGAGCAGTTCTTC. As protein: CASSLLDSANEQFF.

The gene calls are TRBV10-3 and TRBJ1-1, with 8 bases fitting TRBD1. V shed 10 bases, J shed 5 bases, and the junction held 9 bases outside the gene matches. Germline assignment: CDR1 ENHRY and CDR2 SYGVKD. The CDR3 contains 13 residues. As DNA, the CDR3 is TGTGCCAGCCACGGACAGGGTGGAACTGAAGCTTTCTTT. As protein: CASHGQGGTEAFF.

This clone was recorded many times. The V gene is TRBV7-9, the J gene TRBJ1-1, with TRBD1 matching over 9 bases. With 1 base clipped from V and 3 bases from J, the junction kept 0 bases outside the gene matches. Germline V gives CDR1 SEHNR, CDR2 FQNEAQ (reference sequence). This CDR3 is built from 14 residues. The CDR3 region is CASSLGTGDTEAFF. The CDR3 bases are TGTGCCAGCAGCTTAGGGACAGGGGACACTGAAGCTTTCTTT.

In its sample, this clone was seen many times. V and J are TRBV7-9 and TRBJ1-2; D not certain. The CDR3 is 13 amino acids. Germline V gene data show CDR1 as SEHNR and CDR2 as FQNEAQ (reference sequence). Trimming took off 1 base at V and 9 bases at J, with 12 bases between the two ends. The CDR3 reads CASSLDSGSRYTF. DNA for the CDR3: TGTGCCAGCAGCTTAGATTCCGGGAGCCGCTACACCTTC.

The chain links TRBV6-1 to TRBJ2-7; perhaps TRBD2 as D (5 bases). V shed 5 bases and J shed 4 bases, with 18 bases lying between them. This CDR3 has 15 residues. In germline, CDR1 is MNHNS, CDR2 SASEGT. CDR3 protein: CASSNGAAGTYEQYF. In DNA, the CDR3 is TGTGCCAGCAGTAATGGAGCTGCGGGCACGTACGAGCAGTACTTC.

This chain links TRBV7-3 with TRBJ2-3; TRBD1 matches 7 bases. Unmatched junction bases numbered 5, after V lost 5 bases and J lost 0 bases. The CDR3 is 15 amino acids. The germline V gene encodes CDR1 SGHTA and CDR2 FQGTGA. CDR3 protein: CASSTGQISTDTQYF. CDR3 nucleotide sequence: TGTGCCAGCAGCACGGGACAGATTAGCACAGATACGCAGTATTTT.

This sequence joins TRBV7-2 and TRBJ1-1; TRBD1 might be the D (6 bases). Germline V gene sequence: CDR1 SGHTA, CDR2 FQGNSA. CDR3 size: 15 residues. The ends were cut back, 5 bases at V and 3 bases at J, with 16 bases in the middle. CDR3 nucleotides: TGTGCCAGCAGCCCGAGGGGGGACTGGGACACTGAAGCTTTCTTT. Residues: CASSPRGDWDTEAFF. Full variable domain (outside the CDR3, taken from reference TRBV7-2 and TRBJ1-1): GAGVSQSPSNKVTEKGKDVELRCDPISGHTALYWYRQSLGQGLEFLIYFQGNSAPDKSGLPSDRFSAERTGGSVSTLTIQRTQQEDSAVYLCASSPRGDWDTEAFFGQGTRLTVV.

The CDR3 DNA is TGTGCCAGCACCGAGGACAGGCATGGCTACACCTTC. It yields the protein CASTEDRHGYTF. This chain links TRBV28 with TRBJ1-2, with TRBD1 matching 7 bases. The CDR3 totals 12 residues. V shed 7 bases and J 6 bases; nucleotides not matched to a gene: 5. Germline CDR1 and CDR2: MDHEN and SYDVKM.

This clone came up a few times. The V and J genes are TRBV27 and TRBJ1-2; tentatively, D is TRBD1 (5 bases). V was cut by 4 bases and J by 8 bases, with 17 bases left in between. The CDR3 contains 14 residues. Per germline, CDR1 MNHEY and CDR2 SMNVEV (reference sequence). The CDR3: CASSSGALSKGYTF. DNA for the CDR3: TGTGCCAGCAGTTCCGGGGCCCTAAGCAAGGGCTACACCTTC.

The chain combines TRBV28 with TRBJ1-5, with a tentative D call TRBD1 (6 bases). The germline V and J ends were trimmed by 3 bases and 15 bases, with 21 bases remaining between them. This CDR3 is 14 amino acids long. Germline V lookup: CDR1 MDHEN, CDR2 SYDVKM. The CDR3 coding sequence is TGTGCCAGCAGTTTCTCGGGGGGCACTGAACGTCGGCATTTT. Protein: CASSFSGGTERRHF. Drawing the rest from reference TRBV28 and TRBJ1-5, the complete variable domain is DVKVTQSSRYLVKRTGEKVFLECVQDMDHENMFWYRQDPGLGLRLIYFSYDVKMKEKGDIPEGYSVSREKKERFSLILESASTNQTSMYLCASSFSGGTERRHFGDGTRLSIL.

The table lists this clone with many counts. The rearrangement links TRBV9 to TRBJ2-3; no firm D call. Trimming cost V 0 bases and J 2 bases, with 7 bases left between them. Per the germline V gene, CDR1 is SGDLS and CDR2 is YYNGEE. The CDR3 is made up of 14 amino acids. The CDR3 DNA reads TGTGCCAGCAGCGTAGCCGGGTTCACAGATACGCAGTATTTT. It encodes CASSVAGFTDTQYF.

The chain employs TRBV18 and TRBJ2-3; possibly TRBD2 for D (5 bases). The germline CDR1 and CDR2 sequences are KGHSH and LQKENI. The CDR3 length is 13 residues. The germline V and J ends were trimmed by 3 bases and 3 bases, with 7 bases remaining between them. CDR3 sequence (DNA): TGTGCCAGCTCACCGGACTCAACAGATACGCAGTATTTT. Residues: CASSPDSTDTQYF.

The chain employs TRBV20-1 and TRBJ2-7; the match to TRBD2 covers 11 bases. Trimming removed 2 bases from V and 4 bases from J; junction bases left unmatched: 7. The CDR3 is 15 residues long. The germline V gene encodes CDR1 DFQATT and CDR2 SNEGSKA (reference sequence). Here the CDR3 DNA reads TGCAGTGCTAGACTTCACGGGACTAGCGGATACGAGCAGTACTTC. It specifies CSARLHGTSGYEQYF.

CDR3 sequence (DNA): TGTGCCAGTAGTTGGGGGTATCAGCCCCAGCATTTT. Protein product: CASSWGYQPQHF. The J gene is TRBJ1-5, the V gene TRBV19, with D tentatively TRBD1 (5 bases). Trimming took off 5 bases at V and 5 bases at J, with 7 bases between the two ends. The CDR3 consists of 12 residues. In germline, CDR1 is LNHDA, CDR2 SQIVND (reference sequence).

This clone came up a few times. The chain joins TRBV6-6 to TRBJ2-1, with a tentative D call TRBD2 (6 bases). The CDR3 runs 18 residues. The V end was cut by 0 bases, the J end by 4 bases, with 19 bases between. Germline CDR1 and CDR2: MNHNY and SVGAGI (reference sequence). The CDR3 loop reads CASSYSTWGEFAYNEQFF. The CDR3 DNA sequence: TGTGCCAGCAGTTACTCGACGTGGGGGGAGTTCGCTTACAATGAGCAGTTCTTC.

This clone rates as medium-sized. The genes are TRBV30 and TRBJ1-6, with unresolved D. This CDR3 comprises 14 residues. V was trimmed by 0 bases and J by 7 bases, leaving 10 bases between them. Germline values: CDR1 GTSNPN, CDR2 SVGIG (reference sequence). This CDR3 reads CAWSVGRQNSPLHF. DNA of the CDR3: TGTGCCTGGAGTGTAGGCCGGCAAAATTCACCCCTCCACTTT.

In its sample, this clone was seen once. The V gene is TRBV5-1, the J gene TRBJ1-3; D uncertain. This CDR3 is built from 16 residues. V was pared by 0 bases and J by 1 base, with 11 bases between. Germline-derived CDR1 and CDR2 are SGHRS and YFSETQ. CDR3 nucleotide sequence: TGCGCCAGCAGCTTGGGTCTGGGTAAATCTGGAAACACCATATATTTT. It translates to CASSLGLGKSGNTIYF.

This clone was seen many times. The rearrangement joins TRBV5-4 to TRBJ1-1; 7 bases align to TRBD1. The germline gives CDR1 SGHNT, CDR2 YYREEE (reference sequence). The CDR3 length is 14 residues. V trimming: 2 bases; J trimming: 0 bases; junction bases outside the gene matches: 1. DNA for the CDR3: TGTGCCAGCAGCTTTGACAGGGTGAACACTGAAGCTTTCTTT. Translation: CASSFDRVNTEAFF.

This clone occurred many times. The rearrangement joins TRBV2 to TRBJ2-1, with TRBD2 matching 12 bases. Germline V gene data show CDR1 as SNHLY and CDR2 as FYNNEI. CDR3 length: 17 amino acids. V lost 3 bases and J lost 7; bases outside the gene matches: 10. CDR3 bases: TGTGCCAGCAGTGACCCACGGGCTAGCGGGGGGGGTAATGAGCAGTTCTTC. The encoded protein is CASSDPRASGGGNEQFF.

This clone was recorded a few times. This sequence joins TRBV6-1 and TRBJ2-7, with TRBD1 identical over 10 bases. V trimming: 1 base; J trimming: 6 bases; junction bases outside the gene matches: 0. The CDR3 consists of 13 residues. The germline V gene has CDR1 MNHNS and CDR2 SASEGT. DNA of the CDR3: TGTGCCAGCAGTGAAGGGGACAGGGGCGAGCAGTACTTC. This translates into CASSEGDRGEQYF.

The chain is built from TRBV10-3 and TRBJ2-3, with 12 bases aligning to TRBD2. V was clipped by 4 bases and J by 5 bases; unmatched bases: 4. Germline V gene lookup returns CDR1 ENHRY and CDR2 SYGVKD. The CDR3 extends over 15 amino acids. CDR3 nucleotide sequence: TGTGCCATCAGTGGTAAGGGACTAGCGGGAGATACGCAGTATTTT. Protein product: CAISGKGLAGDTQYF.

The CDR3 sequence is CSARWTGNYGYTF. The CDR3 DNA sequence: TGCAGTGCTAGATGGACAGGGAACTATGGCTACACCTTC. The V and J genes are TRBV20-1 and TRBJ1-2, with 8 positions matching TRBD1. Trimming removed 2 bases from V and 2 bases from J; junction bases left unmatched: 1. Germline CDR1 DFQATT, CDR2 SNEGSKA (reference sequence). This CDR3 region has 13 residues.

The chain's CDR3 is CASSLTGHMNTGELFF. CDR3 coding DNA: TGTGCCAGTAGTCTCACGGGACACATGAACACCGGGGAGCTGTTTTTT. The chain has TRBV19 and TRBJ2-2, with D possibly matching TRBD1 (6 bases). The ends were cut back, 5 bases at V and 1 base at J, with 14 bases in the middle. The CDR3 is made up of 16 amino acids. Germline CDR1 reads LNHDA; CDR2 reads SQIVND (reference sequence).

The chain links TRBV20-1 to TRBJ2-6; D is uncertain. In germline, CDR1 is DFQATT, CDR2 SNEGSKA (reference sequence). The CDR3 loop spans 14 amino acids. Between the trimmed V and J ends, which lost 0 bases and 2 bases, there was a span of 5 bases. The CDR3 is CSARDTAGANVLTF. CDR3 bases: TGCAGTGCTAGAGATACGGCTGGGGCCAACGTCCTGACTTTC.

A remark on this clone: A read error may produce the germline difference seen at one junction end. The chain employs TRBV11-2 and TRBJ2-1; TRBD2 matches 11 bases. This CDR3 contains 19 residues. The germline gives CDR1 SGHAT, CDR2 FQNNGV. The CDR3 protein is CASGLEGTSGIPHYNEQFF. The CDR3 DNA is TGTGCCAGCGGCTTAGAGGGGACTAGCGGAATTCCACATTACAATGAGCAGTTCTTC.

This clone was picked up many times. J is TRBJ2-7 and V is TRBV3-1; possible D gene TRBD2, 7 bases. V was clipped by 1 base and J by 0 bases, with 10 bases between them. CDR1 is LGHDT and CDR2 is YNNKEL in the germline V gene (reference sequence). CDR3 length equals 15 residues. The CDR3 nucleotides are TGTGCCAGCAGCCAAGGGGGGGGCTTCTCCTACGAGCAGTACTTC. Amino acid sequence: CASSQGGGFSYEQYF.